The 30 T cell receptor beta chains below come from one sample, sequenced in a study of cytomegalovirus exposure and HLA in healthy donors. PCR was performed using 60 Vbeta and 13 Jbeta primers. Assay used: immunoSEQ multiplex PCR; TCRdb lists only in-frame clones, some missing. The data contain some 200,000 clones, about 89% of them singletons. Sequences were obtained from PBMCs. The receptors stem from a woman aged 18-35 years in good health and CMV-seronegative.

The chain is built from TRBV6-1 and TRBJ2-5; 9 bases fit TRBD2. In germline, CDR1 is MNHNS, CDR2 SASEGT. The CDR3 sequence is 17 residues long. The V and J ends lost 0 bases and 2 bases, in that order; junction bases with no gene match: 7. DNA of the CDR3: TGTGCCAGCAGTGAAGCTAGCCTCCTAGCGGGGCAAGAGACCCAGTACTTC. This translates into CASSEASLLAGQETQYF.

J is TRBJ2-3 and V is TRBV5-6, with D perhaps matching TRBD2 (5 bases). This CDR3 spans 15 amino acids. The germline CDR1 and CDR2 sequences are SGHDT and YYEEEE. Deletions cut 1 base from V and 1 base from J, with 10 bases between. CDR3 nucleotide sequence: TGTGCCAGCAGCTTGCCGGGATGGGGCACAGATACGCAGTATTTT. Its translation: CASSLPGWGTDTQYF. Full variable domain (missing parts from reference TRBV5-6 and TRBJ2-3): DAGVTQSPTHLIKTRGQQVTLRCSPKSGHDTVSWYQQALGQGPQFIFQYYEEEERQRGNFPDRFSGHQFPNYSSELNVNALLLGDSALYLCASSLPGWGTDTQYFGPGTRLTVL.

This clone was seen only once. The CDR3 spells CASSQDHRGLAGETQYF. CDR3 nucleotide sequence: TGTGCCAGCAGCCAAGATCATAGGGGACTAGCGGGAGAGACCCAGTACTTC. The chain uses TRBV4-2 and TRBJ2-5; 12 nucleotides align to TRBD2. The trim removed 0 bases at V and 4 bases at J, leaving 6 bases unmatched. The CDR3 totals 17 residues. Germline CDR1 LGHNA, CDR2 YNFKEQ.

This clone was detected only once. The chain has TRBV7-3 and TRBJ2-1; the match to TRBD1 covers 9 bases. This CDR3 spans 18 amino acids. J was trimmed by 8 bases and V by 3 bases; bases with no gene match: 17. The germline CDR1 and CDR2 sequences are SGHTA and FQGTGA. CDR3 in amino acids: CASSLGGSWGQGRDEQFF. CDR3 sequence (DNA): TGTGCCAGCAGCTTGGGCGGCAGTTGGGGACAGGGAAGGGATGAGCAGTTCTTC. Full variable domain (rest looked up from reference TRBV7-3 and TRBJ2-1): GAGVSQTPSNKVTEKGKYVELRCDPISGHTALYWYRQSLGQGPEFLIYFQGTGAADDSGLPNDRFFAVRPEGSVSTLKIQRTERGDSAVYLCASSLGGSWGQGRDEQFFGPGTRLTVL.

The chain couples TRBV7-2 to TRBJ2-5, with D perhaps TRBD2 (5 bases). V gave up 1 base and J gave up 2 bases, with 8 bases separating them. This CDR3 is built from 14 residues. The germline V gene has CDR1 SGHTA and CDR2 FQGNSA. CDR3 region: CASSLGGLQETQYF. CDR3 sequence (DNA): TGTGCCAGCAGCTTAGGAGGGCTTCAAGAGACCCAGTACTTC.

The chain carries TRBV5-1 and TRBJ1-2, with TRBD1 as a possible D gene (5 bases). CDR1 and CDR2 from the germline V gene are SGHRS and YFSETQ. Between the trimmed V and J ends, which lost 0 bases and 4 bases, there was a span of 13 bases. CDR3 length equals 15 residues. This CDR3 reads CASSLVSGGSYGYTF. CDR3 DNA sequence: TGCGCCAGCAGCTTGGTTAGCGGGGGAAGCTATGGCTACACCTTC.

The J gene is TRBJ2-3, the V gene TRBV9; possible D gene TRBD2, 7 bases. The CDR3 has 16 amino acids. Germline V gene sequence: CDR1 SGDLS, CDR2 YYNGEE. V shed 2 bases and J shed 4 bases, with 17 bases lying between them. For the CDR3, the DNA is TGTGCCAGCAGCGTCGGGGGGCGAGGGTTTGCAGATACGCAGTATTTT. It codes for CASSVGGRGFADTQYF.

This clone was detected only once. The J gene is TRBJ1-1, the V gene TRBV30; 9 nucleotides agree with TRBD1. CDR1 is GTSNPN and CDR2 is SVGIG in the germline V gene (reference sequence). The J segment lost 8 bases and the V segment lost 4 bases, leaving 8 bases of the junction unmatched. The CDR3 runs 13 residues. The CDR3 DNA reads as TGTGCCTGGACTGGGACAGGGAACTTAGAAGCTTTCTTT. It encodes CAWTGTGNLEAFF.

This chain joins TRBV4-2 and TRBJ2-1; 8 bases agree with TRBD1. The CDR3 has 17 amino acids. J was trimmed by 8 bases and V by 0 bases; bases with no gene match: 12. CDR1 and CDR2 (germline): LGHNA, YNFKEQ. Here the CDR3 DNA reads TGTGCCAGCAGCCAAGATCATTCCGTGACAGGGGACTATGAGCAGTTCTTC. Translation: CASSQDHSVTGDYEQFF.

V is TRBV5-4 and J is TRBJ1-4; no firm D call. Trimming took off 5 bases at V and 5 bases at J, with 10 bases between the two ends. Germline V gene data show CDR1 as SGHNT and CDR2 as YYREEE (reference sequence). This CDR3 comprises 13 residues. CDR3: CASSWTGNEKLFF. The CDR3 DNA reads TGTGCCAGCAGTTGGACGGGGAATGAAAAACTGTTTTTT.

The DNA for the CDR3 is TGTGCCAGTAGTCTGGCACAGTTGAACACTGAAGCTTTCTTT. Protein product: CASSLAQLNTEAFF. V usage is TRBV19 and J usage is TRBJ1-1; D remains unclear. Looked up from germline, CDR1 is LNHDA and CDR2 is SQIVND (reference sequence). Between the trimmed V and J ends, which lost 5 bases and 0 bases, there was a span of 10 bases. The length of the CDR3 is 14 residues.

This clone was observed a single time. This chain links TRBV14 with TRBJ2-3, with TRBD2 as a possible D gene (5 bases). There are 16 residues in the CDR3. Trimming removed 3 bases from V and 0 bases from J, with 13 bases in between. Germline loops: CDR1 SGHDN, CDR2 FVKESK. CDR3 DNA sequence: TGTGCCAGCAGCCATAGAGACTACAGAAGCACAGATACGCAGTATTTT. Its protein is CASSHRDYRSTDTQYF.

The table lists this clone with a count of one. The rearrangement joins TRBV2 to TRBJ1-2; the D gene is possibly TRBD1 (5 bases). From germline, CDR1 is SNHLY and CDR2 FYNNEI. The CDR3 is 14 residues long. Deletions cut 4 bases from V and 4 bases from J, with 13 bases between. The CDR3 sequence is CASSGQGRGYGYTF. CDR3 in DNA: TGTGCCAGCAGTGGGCAGGGAAGGGGCTATGGCTACACCTTC.

This sequence joins TRBV7-8 and TRBJ2-5, with 11 nucleotides matching TRBD2. The CDR3 runs to 15 residues. Per the germline V gene, CDR1 is SGHVS and CDR2 is FQNEAQ. J gave up 8 bases and V 7 bases, and 12 bases lay outside the gene matches. CDR3 sequence (DNA): TGTGCCAGCACCCAAAGACTAGCGGGGTCGTTAACCCAGTACTTC. Translated, it gives CASTQRLAGSLTQYF.

This chain connects TRBV6-1 to TRBJ2-2; 10 positions match TRBD1. This CDR3 has 14 amino acids. Germline CDR1 is MNHNS and CDR2 is SASEGT. Trimming at V came to 8 bases and at J to 7 bases, leaving 7 bases not matched to a gene. The CDR3 bases are TGTGCCAGCGGGGACAGGGGAGAAGGCGGGGAGCTGTTTTTT. Translation gives CASGDRGEGGELFF.

The chain has TRBV7-2 and TRBJ1-5; D gene ambiguous. The V end was cut by 1 base, the J end by 2 bases, with 6 bases between. The CDR3 is made up of 14 amino acids. Looked up from germline, CDR1 is SGHTA and CDR2 is FQGNSA. The CDR3 DNA sequence: TGTGCCAGCAGCTTAGTCGGGGGCAATCAGCCCCAGCATTTT. Protein: CASSLVGGNQPQHF.

The rearrangement joins TRBV18 to TRBJ1-1, with 8 bases fitting TRBD1. Germline V gene data show CDR1 as KGHSH and CDR2 as LQKENI. The CDR3 has 14 amino acids. Trimming took 5 bases from V and 5 from J; bases not matched to a gene: 7. CDR3 loop: CASSTDRVGTEAFF. Here the CDR3 DNA reads TGTGCCAGCTCAACGGACAGGGTAGGAACTGAAGCTTTCTTT.

This clone was found a few times. The V and J genes are TRBV14 and TRBJ2-2, with 7 bases matching TRBD1. The CDR3 loop spans 15 amino acids. Germline V gene data show CDR1 as SGHDN and CDR2 as FVKESK. Trimming removed 5 bases from V and 5 bases from J; junction bases left unmatched: 8. DNA for the CDR3: TGTGCCAGCAGCTTGAGATACAGGGGAACCGGGGAGCTGTTTTTT. This encodes CASSLRYRGTGELFF.

V gene TRBV7-6 combines with J gene TRBJ2-7; 14 bases fit TRBD2. V lost 5 bases to trimming and J lost 1 base; unmatched junction nucleotides: 4. CDR1 SGHVS and CDR2 FNYEAQ come from the germline V gene. The CDR3 has 16 residues. This CDR3 is CASSPGTSGGSYEQYF. The CDR3 DNA reads as TGTGCCAGCAGCCCTGGGACTAGCGGGGGTTCCTACGAGCAGTACTTC.

The J gene is TRBJ1-2, the V gene TRBV7-9; D is possibly TRBD1 (5 bases). Germline CDR1 reads SEHNR; CDR2 reads FQNEAQ (reference sequence). V lost 5 bases and J 0 bases, leaving 10 bases between the germline ends. The CDR3 is made up of 14 amino acids. The CDR3 here is CASSEQGSNYGYTF. The CDR3 coding sequence is TGTGCCAGCAGCGAGCAGGGCTCTAACTATGGCTACACCTTC. Drawing the rest from reference TRBV7-9 and TRBJ1-2, the complete variable domain is DTGVSQNPRHKITKRGQNVTFRCDPISEHNRLYWYRQTLGQGPEFLTYFQNEAQLEKSRLLSDRFSAERPKGSFSTLEIQRTEQGDSAMYLCASSEQGSNYGYTFGSGTRLTVV.

The chain is built from TRBV6-5 and TRBJ2-7; 8 bases map to TRBD1. After removal of 5 bases from V and 2 bases from J, the junction contained 8 bases not matched to a gene. Germline V lookup: CDR1 MNHEY, CDR2 SVGAGI. The CDR3 covers 15 residues. The CDR3 sequence is CASSLAGQGTYEQYF. The CDR3 region has the DNA TGTGCCAGCAGTCTAGCCGGACAGGGAACCTACGAGCAGTACTTC.

This sequence joins TRBV7-9 and TRBJ1-1; 8 bases agree with TRBD1. This CDR3 has 15 residues. In germline, CDR1 is SEHNR, CDR2 FQNEAQ (reference sequence). Germline trimming cut 4 bases from V and 2 bases from J; bases unmatched to any gene: 6. As DNA, the CDR3 is TGTGCCAGCAGCTCTCTGGACAGGGTCAACACTGAAGCTTTCTTT. Protein product: CASSSLDRVNTEAFF.

The CDR3 DNA follows: TGTGCCAGCAGCAAAGAAGAGAAGCTAGGACAGGGAACCCCCCAACCTACCTACGAGCAGTACTTC. This sequence encodes CASSKEEKLGQGTPQPTYEQYF. V and J are TRBV21-1 and TRBJ2-7; the table's D gene call, TRBD1, was not cross checked with the DNA. TRBV21-1 is termed a pseudogene. This CDR3 is 22 amino acids long.

This chain uses TRBV7-2 with TRBJ2-4, with D perhaps matching TRBD2 (6 bases). Germline CDR1 and CDR2: SGHTA and FQGNSA. This CDR3 is 15 amino acids long. Trimming shortened V by 7 bases and J by 4 bases, and 17 bases separated the two germline ends. DNA for the CDR3: TGTGCCAGCACCCCCGCCGGGGGACCAAAAAACATTCAGTACTTC. Amino acid sequence: CASTPAGGPKNIQYF.

The V and J genes are TRBV7-2 and TRBJ2-7, with TRBD1 matching over 8 bases. Trimming took 0 bases from V and 6 from J; bases not matched to a gene: 7. Germline CDR1 is SGHTA and CDR2 is FQGNSA. The CDR3 runs 15 residues. The CDR3 DNA sequence: TGTGCCAGCAGCTTAGCGGGACAGGCACTAGGCGAGCAGTACTTC. This encodes CASSLAGQALGEQYF. Combining the CDR3 with reference TRBV7-2 and TRBJ2-7 gives the whole variable domain GAGVSQSPSNKVTEKGKDVELRCDPISGHTALYWYRQSLGQGLEFLIYFQGNSAPDKSGLPSDRFSAERTGGSVSTLTIQRTQQEDSAVYLCASSLAGQALGEQYFGPGTRLTVT.

This sequence joins TRBV6-5 and TRBJ2-7; D not resolved. Germline V gives CDR1 MNHEY, CDR2 SVGAGI. Trimming took 2 bases from V and 4 from J, leaving 9 bases between them. This CDR3 region has 13 residues. Here the CDR3 DNA reads TGTGCCAGCAGTTACAGGCCAGGTTACGAGCAGTACTTC. This encodes CASSYRPGYEQYF.

This sequence joins TRBV9 and TRBJ1-3, with D unclear. V shed 4 bases and J shed 2 bases, with 16 bases lying between them. The germline V gene has CDR1 SGDLS and CDR2 YYNGEE. The CDR3 has 16 residues. The CDR3 DNA sequence: TGTGCCAGCAGCTCCCCGACGGGTAAAACTGGAAACACCATATATTTT. Its protein is CASSSPTGKTGNTIYF. Together with reference TRBV9 and TRBJ1-3, the CDR3 gives the full variable domain: DSGVTQTPKHLITATGQRVTLRCSPRSGDLSVYWYQQSLDQGLQFLIQYYNGEERAKGNILERFSAQQFPDLHSELNLSSLELGDSALYFCASSSPTGKTGNTIYFGEGSWLTVV.

The chain couples TRBV30 to TRBJ2-3, with 7 bases aligning to TRBD2. V was pared by 4 bases and J by 3 bases, with 4 bases of the junction left unmatched. The length of the CDR3 is 13 residues. The germline V gene has CDR1 GTSNPN and CDR2 SVGIG (reference sequence). The CDR3 DNA sequence: TGTGCCTGGACTAGCGGATTGACAGATACGCAGTATTTT. As protein: CAWTSGLTDTQYF. Combining the CDR3 with reference TRBV30 and TRBJ2-3 gives the whole variable domain SQTIHQWPATLVQPVGSPLSLECTVEGTSNPNLYWYRQAAGRGLQLLFYSVGIGQISSEVPQNLSASRPQDRQFILSSKKLLLSDSGFYLCAWTSGLTDTQYFGPGTRLTVL.

This rearrangement joins TRBV6-1 to TRBJ1-2; 8 bases fit TRBD1. Germline CDR1 reads MNHNS; CDR2 reads SASEGT. The CDR3 spans 15 residues. V shed 2 bases, J shed 2 bases, and the junction held 4 bases outside the gene matches. CDR3 DNA sequence: TGTGCCAGCAGTGAAAGACGACAGGGGAACTATGGCTACACCTTC. It codes for CASSERRQGNYGYTF.

As regards this clone: One end of the junction varies from germline; a read error may be responsible. This CDR3 is also generated by other DNA sequences in the sample. The chain is built from TRBV5-4 and TRBJ2-1, with 9 bases identical to TRBD2. CDR1 SGHNT and CDR2 YYREEE come from the germline V gene (reference sequence). This CDR3 comprises 17 residues. The CDR3 DNA sequence: TGTGCCAGCAGCTCAAAGGTGCTAGCGGGATCCTACAATGAGCAATTCTTC. Protein: CASSSKVLAGSYNEQFF.